The entry that follows covers one TCR beta chain sequence. The sample originates from a study of blood T cell repertoires in COVID-19. For the study at large: PBMCs, B-cell-depleted T cells, or T cells were the source of the cDNA or gDNA that made up the material.

After removal of 0 bases from V and 5 bases from J, the junction contained 8 bases not matched to a gene. The CDR3 totals 16 residues. Germline CDR1 reads WNHNN; CDR2 reads SYGVQD (reference sequence). Per the original data handling: For nucleated cells, counts were estimated from reference gene primer amplification. The data were produced by immunoSEQ multiplex PCR, yet TCRdb's version contains in-frame clones alone and is incomplete. The DNA was the basis for D and trimming; V, J and clone size are from that table. The sample lists about 220,000 clones, 80% occurring once. The clonotype originates from a woman in her seventies with acute or convalescent COVID-19. Material for sequencing was peripheral blood. The V gene is TRBV10-1, the J gene TRBJ2-5, with TRBD2 matching 8 bases. The CDR3 reads CASSESPGTRVETQYF. As DNA, the CDR3 is TGCGCCAGCAGTGAGTCACCCGGGACTAGGGTTGAGACCCAGTACTTC.